A single sample is the source of the 5 T cell receptor beta chains below, sequenced in a study of blood T cell repertoires in COVID-19. Libraries were prepared by immunoSEQ multiplex PCR; TCRdb keeps only in-frame clonotypes and omits some of them. Here the sample spans about 250,000 clones, about four fifths being singletons. The sequenced sample consisted of peripheral blood. The receptors shown here come from a man aged 50-60 years with acute or convalescent COVID-19.

The chain is built from TRBV18 and TRBJ2-2, with D maybe TRBD2 (5 bases). The V and J ends lost 3 bases and 1 base respectively, with 12 bases between them. There are 16 residues in the CDR3. CDR1 KGHSH and CDR2 LQKENI come from the germline V gene. The CDR3 loop reads CASSPGVVLNTGELFF. The CDR3 DNA is TGTGCCAGCTCACCCGGGGTGGTACTGAACACCGGGGAGCTGTTTTTT.

This clone was detected only once. This chain uses TRBV4-1 with TRBJ1-6; tentative D call: TRBD1 (5 bases). The CDR3 has 16 amino acids. The ends were cut back, 0 bases at V and 7 bases at J, with 13 bases in the middle. The V gene's germline CDR1 is MGHRA and CDR2 YSYEKL. Written as DNA, the CDR3 is TGCGCCAGCAGCCAAGAGGCAGGGATCCCGAATTCACCCCTCCACTTT. Residues: CASSQEAGIPNSPLHF.

The CDR3 region is CALSGTGSSYNSPLHF. The CDR3 DNA follows: TGTGCCTTATCCGGGACAGGGAGCTCCTATAATTCACCCCTCCACTTT. V gene TRBV30 combines with J gene TRBJ1-6; 9 bases agree with TRBD1. The CDR3 is 16 residues long. CDR1 and CDR2 (germline): GTSNPN, SVGIG (reference sequence). The V gene end was trimmed by 7 bases and the J gene end by 0 bases; junction bases not matched to a gene: 7.

The chain employs TRBV18 and TRBJ2-5, with D maybe TRBD2 (6 bases). V was trimmed by 3 bases and J by 5 bases, leaving 13 bases between them. The CDR3 is 14 amino acids. Germline V CDR1 and CDR2: KGHSH, LQKENI. The CDR3 reads CASSPTRGFETQYF. The CDR3 nucleotides are TGTGCCAGCTCACCTACCCGGGGGTTCGAGACCCAGTACTTC.

This clone was picked up one time. This rearrangement joins TRBV5-6 to TRBJ2-7, with D maybe TRBD2 (5 bases). The CDR3 runs to 16 residues. Germline V CDR1 and CDR2: SGHDT, YYEEEE. V was shortened by 4 bases and J by 6 bases, with 23 bases between the two germline ends. The CDR3 here is CASSLKGELGSIEQYF. The CDR3 bases are TGTGCCAGCAGCCTAAAAGGAGAACTAGGTTCCATCGAGCAGTACTTC.